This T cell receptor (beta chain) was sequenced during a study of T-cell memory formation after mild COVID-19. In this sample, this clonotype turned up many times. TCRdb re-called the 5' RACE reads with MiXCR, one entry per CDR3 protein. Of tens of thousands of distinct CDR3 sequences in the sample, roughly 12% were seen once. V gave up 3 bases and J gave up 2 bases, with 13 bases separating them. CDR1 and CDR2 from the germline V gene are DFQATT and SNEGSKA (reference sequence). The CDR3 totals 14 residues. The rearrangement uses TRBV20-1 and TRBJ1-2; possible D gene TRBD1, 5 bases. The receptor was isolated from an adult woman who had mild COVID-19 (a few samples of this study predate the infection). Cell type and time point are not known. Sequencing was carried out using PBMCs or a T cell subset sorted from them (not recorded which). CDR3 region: CSASRQGPNYGYTF. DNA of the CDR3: TGCAGTGCTAGTAGGCAGGGACCAAACTATGGCTACACCTTC.